The text below deals with one T cell receptor (beta chain). This sample is part of a study of T cell responses to AZD1222 COVID-19 vaccine. Assay used: immunoSEQ multiplex PCR; TCRdb lists only in-frame clones, some missing. In the table there are roughly 77,000 clones, 90% of which are singletons. Deletions cut 4 bases from V and 6 bases from J, with 13 bases between. This CDR3 is built from 13 residues. Germline-derived CDR1 and CDR2 are GTSNPN and SVGIG (reference sequence). The sequencing here drew on peripheral blood, taken 28 days after the second AZD1222 dose. The chain links TRBV30 to TRBJ1-5; no firm D call. This TCR derives from an adult who received the AZD1222 COVID-19 vaccine. The CDR3 coding sequence is TGTGCCTGGATCCGCAAGTCGGTTCAGCCCCAGCATTTT. As protein: CAWIRKSVQPQHF. Filled out from reference TRBV30 and TRBJ1-5, the complete variable domain reads SQTIHQWPATLVQPVGSPLSLECTVEGTSNPNLYWYRQAAGRGLQLLFYSVGIGQISSEVPQNLSASRPQDRQFILSSKKLLLSDSGFYLCAWIRKSVQPQHFGDGTRLSIL.